Presented here are 10 T cell receptor beta chains from one specimen sequenced in a study of T cells in Graves' hyperthyroidism and ophthalmopathy (dated by TCRdb to the late 2010s). To prepare the library, multiplex PCR was applied. The instrument was an Illumina HiSeq 2000. The TCR beta CDR3 regions were amplified from RNA transcripts. A first-round RT-PCR of the TCR CDR3 used the HTBI primer set with the Qiagen OneStep RT-PCR kit. In TCRdb, the public reads were trimmed at Q25 with fastp and aligned with MiXCR, with productive beta chains retained. Rows with one shared CDR3 protein collapse into an entry with the most common genes and DNA. The sample yields under 650,000 distinct CDR3 sequences; around 16% were counted once. Approximately 3.9% of the sample is in the top ten clones. The sequenced material came from blood. These receptors all come from a woman in her 30s with Graves' hyperthyroidism.

The CDR3 DNA reads as TGTGCCAGTAGTATAGGGGACAGGGCTAATCAGCCCCAGCATTTT. Its translation: CASSIGDRANQPQHF. This chain joins TRBV19 and TRBJ1-5; 9 bases map to TRBD1. Germline CDR1 and CDR2: LNHDA and SQIVND (reference sequence). After removal of 1 base from V and 4 bases from J, the junction contained 2 bases not matched to a gene. This CDR3 has 15 residues.

With regard to this clonotype: This clone may be a read error of a much larger clone one base away. The CDR3 sequence: CASSYPDPTSGGRGNNEQFF. The CDR3 nucleotides are TGTGCCAGCAGTTACCCTGACCCGACTAGCGGGGGAAGGGGTAACAATGAGCAGTTCTTC. J is TRBJ2-1 and V is TRBV6-8; TRBD2 matches 12 bases. V lost 2 bases to trimming and J lost 5 bases; unmatched junction nucleotides: 16. CDR1 and CDR2 (germline): MNHGY, SAAAGT. The CDR3 runs 20 residues.

This clonotype was recorded at least ten times. CDR3 amino acids: CASREPKISGSRNEQYF. CDR3 sequence (DNA): TGCGCCAGCAGAGAACCGAAAATAAGCGGGAGCAGGAACGAGCAGTACTTC. This chain links TRBV5-1 with TRBJ2-7; 8 bases are shared with TRBD2. The germline V gene encodes CDR1 SGHRS and CDR2 YFSETQ. The CDR3 sequence is 17 residues long. V was clipped by 5 bases and J by 5 bases; unmatched bases: 18.

The CDR3 coding sequence is TGTGCCAGTCGGAGTGGGGAAGATGAAAAACTGTTTTTT. This codes for CASRSGEDEKLFF. The rearrangement joins TRBV12-3 or TRBV12-4 to TRBJ1-4; D gene ambiguous. CDR3 size: 13 residues. The V end lost 9 bases, the J end lost 6 bases, and 14 bases lay between the germline ends.

This clonotype was recorded once. This chain connects TRBV30 to TRBJ2-3; the match to TRBD2 covers 8 bases. The V gene end was trimmed by 5 bases and the J gene end by 4 bases; junction bases not matched to a gene: 2. The CDR3 contains 12 residues. Germline CDR1 reads GTSNPN; CDR2 reads SVGIG (reference sequence). This CDR3 is CAWGGLADTQYF. CDR3 in DNA: TGTGCCTGGGGGGGACTAGCAGATACGCAGTATTTT.

This clonotype was seen many times. The V and J genes are TRBV6-2 or TRBV6-3 and TRBJ2-5, with 12 nucleotides matching TRBD2. The CDR3 consists of 16 residues. Losses at the gene ends were 4 bases for V and 3 bases for J; bases not matched to a gene: 6. In germline, CDR1 is MNHEY, CDR2 SVGEGT. The CDR3 sequence: CASSSSSGRAEETQYF. In DNA form, the CDR3 reads TGTGCCAGCAGTTCCTCTAGCGGGAGGGCCGAAGAGACCCAGTACTTC.

This clonotype was recorded many times. The chain links TRBV2 to TRBJ2-1, with 7 bases matching TRBD2. V lost 3 bases, J lost 3 bases, and 5 bases stayed unmatched. CDR1 SNHLY and CDR2 FYNNEI come from the germline V gene. This CDR3 is built from 15 residues. CDR3 sequence: CASSDNSGLYNEQFF. The CDR3 DNA reads as TGTGCCAGCAGTGATAATAGCGGGCTCTACAATGAGCAGTTCTTC.

There are many counts of this clonotype. The genes are TRBV28 and TRBJ1-2; D not resolved. Trimming stripped 3 bases from V and 8 bases from J, with 10 bases between. Looked up from germline, CDR1 is MDHEN and CDR2 is SYDVKM. CDR3 length: 12 residues. Written as DNA, the CDR3 is TGTGCCAGCAGTTTGGGTGTCGGAGGCTACACCTTC. It yields the protein CASSLGVGGYTF.

There are many counts of this clonotype. The chain recombines TRBV7-2 with TRBJ2-3; D might be TRBD1 or TRBD2, each matching 5 bases. The CDR3 consists of 18 residues. Germline CDR1 is SGHTA and CDR2 is FQGNSA. Trimming removed 5 bases from V and 2 bases from J, with 23 bases in between. The CDR3 DNA is TGTGCCAGCAGCCCCGAAACTTTGGGTAGGGGAGACACAGATACGCAGTATTTT. This translates into CASSPETLGRGDTDTQYF.

This clonotype was seen at least ten times. The chain combines TRBV10-2 with TRBJ2-3, with 15 nucleotides matching TRBD2. V shed 6 bases, J shed 4 bases, and the junction held 8 bases outside the gene matches. Per germline, CDR1 WSHSY and CDR2 SAAADI. The CDR3 loop spans 17 amino acids. For the CDR3, the DNA is TGCGCCAGCAGCCCGGGACTAGCGGGAGGAGAGGCAGATACGCAGTATTTT. Protein sequence: CASSPGLAGGEADTQYF.